Listed below are T cell receptor beta chains from one sample, sequenced in a study of T-cell reconstitution after alpha-beta-depleted transplantation in children. TCRdb independently ran MiXCR on the PCR reads; one entry per CDR3 protein. Of about 90,000 distinct CDR3 sequences in the sample, 15% to 18% were seen once. This specimen was PBMCs, mostly from graft donor cells, taken 180 days after TCRalphabeta/CD19-depleted stem cell transplant. Source of these receptors: a male patient between 2 and 10 years old who had a stem cell transplant for acute lymphoblastic leukemia, so the T cells may come from the graft donor. Both conserved end residues are part of each CDR3. The D gene is left open where the match is weak. Size values are once, few and many counts, or a class for expanded clones, and some rows have none.

few TRBJ1-5 TRBV18 TRBD1 CASSRQGGQPQHF TGTGCCAGCTCGCGACAGGGCGGTCAGCCCCAGCATTTT
many TRBJ2-1 TRBV7-9 - CASSFDSSHNEQFF TGTGCCAGCAGCTTCGACAGCTCTCACAATGAGCAGTTCTTC
- TRBJ2-3 TRBV3-1 - CASSQVRGPRTQYF TGTGCCAGCAGCCAAGTGCGGGGACCACGTACGCAGTATTTT
- TRBJ2-1 TRBV7-2 TRBD2 CASTLQPRAGDYNEQFF TGTGCCAGCACCTTACAACCCAGAGCGGGGGACTACAATGAGCAGTTCTTC
few TRBJ1-4 TRBV4-3 - CASSQEGGNRANEKLFF TGCGCCAGCAGCCAAGAAGGGGGAAACAGGGCTAATGAAAAACTGTTTTTT
few TRBJ2-7 TRBV7-8 - CASSLVLAFSPHEQYF TGTGCCAGCAGCTTAGTTTTGGCTTTCAGCCCCCACGAGCAGTACTTC
many TRBJ2-3 TRBV29-1 TRBD2 CSVAGGHSSTDTQYF TGCAGCGTAGCGGGGGGACATTCTAGCACAGATACGCAGTATTTT
few TRBJ1-5 TRBV7-9 - CAITGWQLNQPQHF TGTGCCATAACGGGGTGGCAGCTCAATCAGCCCCAGCATTTT
few TRBJ2-5 TRBV4-2 TRBD1 CASSRRQGEETQYF TGTGCCAGCAGCCGGAGACAGGGGGAAGAGACCCAGTACTTC
few TRBJ2-7 TRBV20-1 TRBD1 CCARDWRTGSFGYEQYF TGCTGTGCTAGAGATTGGCGGACAGGGAGCTTCGGTTACGAGCAGTACTTC
- TRBJ2-3 TRBV4-1 TRBD1 CASSQEGQGWDTQYF TGCGCCAGCAGCCAAGAAGGACAGGGATGGGATACGCAGTATTTT
- TRBJ1-1 TRBV29-1 TRBD1 CSVTGGRVTEAFF TGCAGCGTAACAGGGGGTCGGGTCACTGAAGCTTTCTTT